This T cell receptor (beta chain) was captured by sequencing in a study of T and B cells in COVID-19 patients. General study points: Early severe-case samples and blood from mildly ill patients during symptoms were in short supply. No sequencing was yet done of CD4+, regulatory or CD8+ subsets, or of SARS-CoV-2-responsive or tetramer+ sorted cells. There were roughly 2,400 TCR clusters exclusive to the recovered cohort, around 32 with low generation probability.

As regards this clonotype: What it binds is unknown.

Each TRB amplification used about 250-550 ng of genomic DNA from blood. TRB rearrangements were amplified by multiplex PCR with BIOMED2 TRB-A/B primers. TCRdb re-derived calls from the multiplex PCR reads in MiXCR, one entry per CDR3 protein. The table shows more than 7,500 distinct CDR3 sequences, with approximately 30% occurring only once. Germline CDR1 reads DFQATT; CDR2 reads SNEGSKA (reference sequence). Trimming removed 6 bases from V and 2 bases from J; junction bases left unmatched: 6. This CDR3 has 14 amino acids. The chain uses TRBV20-1 and TRBJ2-3; 9 nucleotides line up with TRBD2. This clonotype was sampled from a human donor with active COVID-19. Sequences were obtained from blood. The CDR3 here is CSANLAGFTDTQYF. The DNA for the CDR3 is TGCAGTGCAAACCTAGCGGGGTTCACAGATACGCAGTATTTT.